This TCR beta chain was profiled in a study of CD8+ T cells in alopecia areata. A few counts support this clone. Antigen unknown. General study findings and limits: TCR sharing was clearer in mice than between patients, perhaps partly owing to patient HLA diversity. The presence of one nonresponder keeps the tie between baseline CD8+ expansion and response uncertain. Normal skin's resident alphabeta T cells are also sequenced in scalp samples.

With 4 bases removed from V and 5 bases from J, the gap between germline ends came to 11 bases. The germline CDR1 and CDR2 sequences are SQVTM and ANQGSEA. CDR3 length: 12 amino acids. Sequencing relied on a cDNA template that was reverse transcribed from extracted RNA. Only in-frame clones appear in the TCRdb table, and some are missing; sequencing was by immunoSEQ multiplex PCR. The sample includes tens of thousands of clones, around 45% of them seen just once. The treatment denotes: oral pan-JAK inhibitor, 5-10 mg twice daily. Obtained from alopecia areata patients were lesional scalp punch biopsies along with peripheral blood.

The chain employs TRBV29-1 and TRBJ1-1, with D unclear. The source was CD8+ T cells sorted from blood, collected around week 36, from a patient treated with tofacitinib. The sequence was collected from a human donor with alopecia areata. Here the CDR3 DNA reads TGCAGCGTTGTTGCCCCTGGGACTGAAGCTTTCTTT. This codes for CSVVAPGTEAFF.